The source of this TCR beta chain is a study of shared clonotypes between healthy human individuals. J gave up 8 bases and V 1 base, and 3 bases lay outside the gene matches. Germline CDR1 and CDR2: SEHNR and FQNEAQ (reference sequence). The CDR3 is made up of 13 amino acids. Assay runs were performed at deep level. Every subset had its genomic DNA shared out evenly among several immunoSEQ plates. As processed by the authors: Junction-only sequences without quality scores came from ImmunoSEQ, so filtering differed. TCRdb keeps only in-frame clones here, not all; method: immunoSEQ multiplex PCR. The V and J calls and clone size come from that table; D and trimming were worked out from the DNA. The profile covers about 490,000 clones, with 79% appearing a single time and approximately 12% taken by the ten largest.

The specimen sequenced was PBMCs. The chain is built from TRBV7-9 and TRBJ1-1; 8 bases match TRBD1. This receptor was taken from a woman between 35 and 50 years old in good health. Some clones in this sample may be carry-over from other donors' samples. The CDR3 nucleotides read TGTGCCAGCAGCTTAGGCGGGGACAGGGAAGCTTTCTTT. It is translated as CASSLGGDREAFF.